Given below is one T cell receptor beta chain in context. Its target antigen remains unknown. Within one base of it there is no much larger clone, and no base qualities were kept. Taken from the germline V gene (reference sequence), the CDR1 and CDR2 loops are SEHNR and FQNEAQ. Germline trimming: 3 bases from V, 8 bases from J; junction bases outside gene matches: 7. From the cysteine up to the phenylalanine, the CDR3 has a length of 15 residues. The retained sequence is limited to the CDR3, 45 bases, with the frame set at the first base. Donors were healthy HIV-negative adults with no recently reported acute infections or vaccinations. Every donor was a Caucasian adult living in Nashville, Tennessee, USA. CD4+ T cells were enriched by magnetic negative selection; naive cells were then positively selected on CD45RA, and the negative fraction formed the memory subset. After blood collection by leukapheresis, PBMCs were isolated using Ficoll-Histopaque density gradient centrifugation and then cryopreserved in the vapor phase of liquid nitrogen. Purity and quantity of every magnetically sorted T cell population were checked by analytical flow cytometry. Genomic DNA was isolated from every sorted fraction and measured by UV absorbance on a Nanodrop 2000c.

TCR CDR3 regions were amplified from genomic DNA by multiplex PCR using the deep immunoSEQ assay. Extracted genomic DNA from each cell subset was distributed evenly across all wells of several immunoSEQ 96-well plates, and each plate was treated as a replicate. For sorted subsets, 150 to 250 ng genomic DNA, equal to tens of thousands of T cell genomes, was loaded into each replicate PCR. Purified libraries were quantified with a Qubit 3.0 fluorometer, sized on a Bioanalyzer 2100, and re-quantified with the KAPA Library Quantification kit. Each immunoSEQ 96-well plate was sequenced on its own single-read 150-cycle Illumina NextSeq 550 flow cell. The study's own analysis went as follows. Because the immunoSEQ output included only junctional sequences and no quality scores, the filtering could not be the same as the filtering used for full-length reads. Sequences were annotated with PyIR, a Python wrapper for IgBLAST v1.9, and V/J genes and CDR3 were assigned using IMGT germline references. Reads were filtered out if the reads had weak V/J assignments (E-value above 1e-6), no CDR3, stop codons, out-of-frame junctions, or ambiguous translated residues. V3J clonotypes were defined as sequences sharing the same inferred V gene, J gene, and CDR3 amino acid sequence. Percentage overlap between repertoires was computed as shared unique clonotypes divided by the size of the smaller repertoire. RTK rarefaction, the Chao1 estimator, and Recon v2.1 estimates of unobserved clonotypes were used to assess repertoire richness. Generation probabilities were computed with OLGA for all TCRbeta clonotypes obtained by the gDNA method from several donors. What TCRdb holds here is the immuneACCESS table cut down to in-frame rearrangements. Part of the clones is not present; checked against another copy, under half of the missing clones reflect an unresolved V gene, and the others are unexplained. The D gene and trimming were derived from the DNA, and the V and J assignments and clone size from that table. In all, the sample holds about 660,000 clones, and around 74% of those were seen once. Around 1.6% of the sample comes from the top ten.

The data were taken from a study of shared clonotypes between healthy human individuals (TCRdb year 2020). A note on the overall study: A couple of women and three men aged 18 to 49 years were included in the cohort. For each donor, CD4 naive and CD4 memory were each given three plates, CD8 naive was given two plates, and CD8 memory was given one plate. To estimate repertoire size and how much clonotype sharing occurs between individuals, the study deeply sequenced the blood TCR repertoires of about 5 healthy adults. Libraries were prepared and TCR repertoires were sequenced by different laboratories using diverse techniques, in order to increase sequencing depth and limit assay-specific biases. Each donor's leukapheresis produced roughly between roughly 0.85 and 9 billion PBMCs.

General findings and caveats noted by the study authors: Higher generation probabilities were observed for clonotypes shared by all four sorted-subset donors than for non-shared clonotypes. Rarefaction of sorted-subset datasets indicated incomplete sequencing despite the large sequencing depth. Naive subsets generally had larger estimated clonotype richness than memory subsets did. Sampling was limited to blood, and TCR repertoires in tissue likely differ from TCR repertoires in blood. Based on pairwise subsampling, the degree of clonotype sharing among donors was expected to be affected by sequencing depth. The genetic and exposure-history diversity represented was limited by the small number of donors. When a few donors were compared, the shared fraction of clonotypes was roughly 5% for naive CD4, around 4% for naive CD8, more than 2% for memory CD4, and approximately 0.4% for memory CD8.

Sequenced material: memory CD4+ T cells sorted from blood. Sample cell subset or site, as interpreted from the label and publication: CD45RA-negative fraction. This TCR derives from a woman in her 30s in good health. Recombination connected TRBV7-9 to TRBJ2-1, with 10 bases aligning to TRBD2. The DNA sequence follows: TGTGCCAGCAGCTTTCTAGCGGGAGCGGCGGATGAGCAGTTCTTC. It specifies CASSFLAGAADEQFF.